A single T cell receptor (beta chain) is shown here with its context. Its antigen remains unknown. Clones were sequenced by immunoSEQ multiplex PCR, and TCRdb holds only the in-frame ones, with some missing. This repertoire shows about 1.4 million clones, around 95% found once; its top ten account for roughly 1.2%. The entry originates in a study of shared clonotypes between healthy human individuals. Study conclusions and caveats: The sole specimen, blood, was sampled, and tissue repertoires likely differ. Naive CD4 clonotype sharing across a few donors was about 5%. Rarefaction showed sorted-subset sequencing was incomplete despite large depth.

Sequenced sample: naive CD4+ T cells sorted from blood. Sample subset: CD45RA+ positively selected. This clonotype was sampled from a man younger than 45 in good health.

The CDR3 loop reads CATSRRQGISYEQYF. CDR3 DNA sequence: TGTGCCACCAGCAGACGGCAGGGCATCTCCTACGAGCAGTACTTC. The gene calls are TRBV15 and TRBJ2-7, with D perhaps matching TRBD1 (5 bases). The CDR3 runs to 15 residues. The V gene's germline CDR1 is LNHNV and CDR2 YYDKDF (reference sequence). Trimming removed 2 bases from V and 0 bases from J, with 11 bases in between.